These T cell receptor beta chains were read from a single sample in a study of vaccination and CD4 T cells after COVID-19. Their target antigens are unknown. In TCRdb, the PCR reads were re-called with MiXCR into one record per CDR3 protein. Seen here are about 19,000 distinct CDR3 sequences, around 50% observed once, and the top ten hold roughly 10%. Material: CD4+ T cells from blood, cultured in vitro, obtained before SARS-CoV-2 vaccination. Receptor source: a human donor who had recovered from COVID-19. The CDR3 runs from the conserved cysteine through the conserved F or W. A D gene is named only where the DNA matches it firmly. Not every row has a clone size; where given, it reads once, few, many or a size class.

TRBV7-7	few	NA	TRBJ1-3	TGTGCTAGCAGCGAGACTTCTGGAAACACCATATATTTT	CASSETSGNTIYF
TRBV2	NA	NA	TRBJ2-5	TGTGCCAGCAGCCGCTCGAGAAACGCGAGATCCCCCGGAGAGACCCAGTACTTC	CASSRSRNARSPGETQYF
TRBV6-1	few	NA	TRBJ2-3	TGTGCCAGCAGTGAATCGTACACAGATACGCAGTATTTT	CASSESYTDTQYF
TRBV10-3	once	NA	TRBJ1-1	TGTGCCATCAGTGAGTCGAAGGGGATGAACACTGAAGCTTTCTTT	CAISESKGMNTEAFF
TRBV5-1	NA	NA	TRBJ2-7	TGCGCCAGCAGCTTGGAGGGAACGGGCTACGAGCAGTACTTC	CASSLEGTGYEQYF
TRBV29-1	NA	NA	TRBJ1-5	TGCAGCGTATCCTGGACCAGCAATCAGCCCCAGCATTTT	CSVSWTSNQPQHF
TRBV7-2	NA	TRBD1	TRBJ1-5	TGTGCCAGCAGCAACGGACAGGCCATCAATCAGCCCCAGCATTTT	CASSNGQAINQPQHF
TRBV10-3	NA	TRBD1	TRBJ2-7	TGTGCCATCATGGAACAGGGGGCGAACGAGCAGTACTTC	CAIMEQGANEQYF
TRBV10-3	once	NA	TRBJ1-2	TGTGCCATCAGTGAGGGACTGGCAAGCGGCTACACCTTC	CAISEGLASGYTF
TRBV6-2/TRBV6-3	NA	TRBD1	TRBJ1-5	TGTGCCAGCAGTAAGGGGGCGTTCCAGCATTTT	CASSKGAFQHF
TRBV24-1	large	NA	TRBJ1-2	TGTGCCACCAGTGGGAGGACAGTGGAGTATGGCTACACCTTC	CATSGRTVEYGYTF
TRBV20-1	few	TRBD1	TRBJ1-3	TGCAGTGCTGAAGTCCGGGACAGGGGTGGAAACACCATATATTTT	CSAEVRDRGGNTIYF
TRBV7-2	NA	NA	TRBJ2-3	TGTGCCAGCACTGTACCGGGCCGAAAGAGCACAGATACGCAGTATTTT	CASTVPGRKSTDTQYF
TRBV6-2/TRBV6-3	few	NA	TRBJ2-5	TGTGCCAGCAGTACACTACCTCCGGGGGCGACCCAGTACTTC	CASSTLPPGATQYF
TRBV6-1	NA	TRBD1	TRBJ2-3	TGTGCCAGCGCCACCCTACAGGGGAACGGCGCAGATACGCAGTATTTT	CASATLQGNGADTQYF
TRBV28	NA	TRBD2	TRBJ2-3	TGTGCCAGCAGTACCAGGTCCCCCACTAGCGGGAGGGGGGCAGATACGCAGTATTTT	CASSTRSPTSGRGADTQYF
TRBV20-1	NA	NA	TRBJ1-1	TGCAGTGCTAGAGTGACAGTGAACACTGAAGCTTTCTTT	CSARVTVNTEAFF
TRBV15	few	TRBD1	TRBJ1-2	TGTGCCACCAGCAGAGTAGAGACAGGGGCCTATGGCTACACCTTC	CATSRVETGAYGYTF
TRBV20-1	few	NA	TRBJ2-4	TGCAGTGCTAGATCCCCCGGGATTGACATTCAGTACTTC	CSARSPGIDIQYF
TRBV15	NA	TRBD2	TRBJ2-7	TGTGCCGCCACCCGAGAGGGAGGGCTAGCGGGAGGCTACGAGCAGTACTTC	CAATREGGLAGGYEQYF
TRBV24-1	NA	TRBD1	TRBJ1-2	TGTGCCACCAGTGATCCCGGGACAGGGACATATGGCTACACCTTC	CATSDPGTGTYGYTF